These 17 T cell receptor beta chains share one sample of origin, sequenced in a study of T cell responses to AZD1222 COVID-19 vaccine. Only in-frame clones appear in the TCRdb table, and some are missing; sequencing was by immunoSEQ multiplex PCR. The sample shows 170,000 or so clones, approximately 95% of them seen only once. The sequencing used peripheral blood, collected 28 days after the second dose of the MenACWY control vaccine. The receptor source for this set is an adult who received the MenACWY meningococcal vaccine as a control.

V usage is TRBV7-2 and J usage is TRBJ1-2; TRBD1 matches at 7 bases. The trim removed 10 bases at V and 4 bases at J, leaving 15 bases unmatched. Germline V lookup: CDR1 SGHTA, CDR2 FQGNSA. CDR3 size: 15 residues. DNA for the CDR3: TGTGCCACCGAACAGGGGATGAGTCGTGGCTATGGCTACACCTTC. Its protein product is CATEQGMSRGYGYTF.

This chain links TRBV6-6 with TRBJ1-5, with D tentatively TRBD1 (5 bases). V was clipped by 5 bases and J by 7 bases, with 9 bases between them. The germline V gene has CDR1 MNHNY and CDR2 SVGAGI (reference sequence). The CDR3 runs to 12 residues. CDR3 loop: CASSRGGQPQHF. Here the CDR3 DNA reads TGTGCCAGCAGTCGTGGGGGACAGCCCCAGCATTTT.

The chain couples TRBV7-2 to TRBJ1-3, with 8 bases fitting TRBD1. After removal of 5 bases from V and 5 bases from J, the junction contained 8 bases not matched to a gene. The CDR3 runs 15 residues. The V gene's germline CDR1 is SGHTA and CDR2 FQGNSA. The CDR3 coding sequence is TGTGCCAGCAGCATTACCGGGACAGGACGAAACACCATATATTTT. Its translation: CASSITGTGRNTIYF.

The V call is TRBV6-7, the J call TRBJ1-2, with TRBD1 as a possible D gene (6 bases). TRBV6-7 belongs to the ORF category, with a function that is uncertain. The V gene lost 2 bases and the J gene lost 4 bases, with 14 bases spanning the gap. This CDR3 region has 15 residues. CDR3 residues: CASSYGAGQVYGYTF. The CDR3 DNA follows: TGTGCCAGCAGTTACGGGGCGGGACAAGTCTATGGCTACACCTTC.

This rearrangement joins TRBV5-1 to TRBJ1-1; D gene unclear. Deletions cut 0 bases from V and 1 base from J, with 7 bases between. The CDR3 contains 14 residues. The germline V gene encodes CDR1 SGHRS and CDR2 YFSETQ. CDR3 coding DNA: TGCGCCAGCAGCTTGGACAGTCAGAACACTGAAGCTTTCTTT. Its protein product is CASSLDSQNTEAFF.

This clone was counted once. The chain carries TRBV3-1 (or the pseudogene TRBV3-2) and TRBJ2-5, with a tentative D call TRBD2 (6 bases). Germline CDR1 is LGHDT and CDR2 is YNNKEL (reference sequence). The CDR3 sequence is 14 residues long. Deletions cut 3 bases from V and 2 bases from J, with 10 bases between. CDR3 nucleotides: TGTGCCAGCAGCCATGGGACTCTTCAAGAGACCCAGTACTTC. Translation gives CASSHGTLQETQYF.

CDR3 in DNA: TGTGCCAGCATGGCCCGTGAAGCTTTCTTT. Residues: CASMAREAFF. The chain carries TRBV28 and TRBJ1-1, with D unclear. This CDR3 has 10 amino acids. Trimming pared 7 bases from V and 7 bases from J, leaving 7 bases between. CDR1 is MDHEN and CDR2 is SYDVKM in the germline V gene.

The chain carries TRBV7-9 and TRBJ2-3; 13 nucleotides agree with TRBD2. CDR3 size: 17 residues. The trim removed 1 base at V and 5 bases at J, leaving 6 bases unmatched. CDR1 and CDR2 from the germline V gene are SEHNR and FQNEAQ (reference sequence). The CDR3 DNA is TGTGCCAGCAGCTTAGTGGGACTAGCGGGGCTTCGAGATACGCAGTATTTT. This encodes CASSLVGLAGLRDTQYF.

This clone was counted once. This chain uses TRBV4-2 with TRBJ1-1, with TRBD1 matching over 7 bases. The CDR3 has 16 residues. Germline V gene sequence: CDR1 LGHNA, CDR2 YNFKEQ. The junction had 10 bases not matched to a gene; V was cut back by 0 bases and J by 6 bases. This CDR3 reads CASSQDPGGQGAEAFF. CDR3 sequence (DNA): TGTGCCAGCAGCCAAGATCCAGGGGGGCAGGGCGCTGAAGCTTTCTTT.

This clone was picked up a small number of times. The CDR3 loop is CASSLEVNQPQHF. CDR3 nucleotides: TGTGCCAGCAGCTTGGAAGTAAATCAGCCCCAGCATTTT. The chain has TRBV5-4 and TRBJ1-5; D uncertain. V lost 0 bases and J 4 bases, leaving 5 bases between the germline ends. The CDR3 covers 13 residues. Germline V gene lookup returns CDR1 SGHNT and CDR2 YYREEE (reference sequence).

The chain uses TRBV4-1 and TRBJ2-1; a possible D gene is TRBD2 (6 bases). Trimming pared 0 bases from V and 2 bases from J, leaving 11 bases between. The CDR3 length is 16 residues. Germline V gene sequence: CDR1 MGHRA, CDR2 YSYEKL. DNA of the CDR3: TGCGCCAGCAGCCAAGATCGAGGCGGGACCTACAATGAGCAGTTCTTC. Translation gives CASSQDRGGTYNEQFF.

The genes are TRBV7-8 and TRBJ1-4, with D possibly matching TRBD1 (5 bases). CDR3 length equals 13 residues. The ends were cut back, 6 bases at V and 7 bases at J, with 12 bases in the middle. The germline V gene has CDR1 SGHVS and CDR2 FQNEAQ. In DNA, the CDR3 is TGTGCCAGCAGACAAACAGGAGGTGAAAAACTGTTTTTT. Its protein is CASRQTGGEKLFF.

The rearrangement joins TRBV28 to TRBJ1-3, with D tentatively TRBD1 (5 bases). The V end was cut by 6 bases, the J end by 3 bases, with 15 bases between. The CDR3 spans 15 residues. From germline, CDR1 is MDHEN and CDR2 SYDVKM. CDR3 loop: CASSPPGGVGNTIYF. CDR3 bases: TGTGCCAGCAGCCCCCCGGGGGGGGTTGGAAACACCATATATTTT.

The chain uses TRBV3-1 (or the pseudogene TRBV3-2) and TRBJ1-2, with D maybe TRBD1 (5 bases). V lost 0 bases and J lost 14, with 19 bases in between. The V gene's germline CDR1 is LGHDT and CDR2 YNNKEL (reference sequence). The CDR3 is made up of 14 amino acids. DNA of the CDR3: TGTGCCAGCAGCCAAGATAACCGAATCGGGGGGTTGACCTTC. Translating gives CASSQDNRIGGLTF.

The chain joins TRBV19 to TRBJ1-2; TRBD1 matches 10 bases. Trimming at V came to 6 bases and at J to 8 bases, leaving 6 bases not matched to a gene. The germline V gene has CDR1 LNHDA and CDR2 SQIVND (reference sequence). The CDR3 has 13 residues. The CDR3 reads CASRRQGAEGYTF. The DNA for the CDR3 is TGTGCCAGTAGGAGACAGGGGGCGGAAGGCTACACCTTC.

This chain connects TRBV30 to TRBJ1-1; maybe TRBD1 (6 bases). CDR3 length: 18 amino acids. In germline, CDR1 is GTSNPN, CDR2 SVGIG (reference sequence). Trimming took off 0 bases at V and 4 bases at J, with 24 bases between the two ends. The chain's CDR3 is CAWSVRWEQGVWGTEAFF. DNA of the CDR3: TGTGCCTGGAGTGTACGATGGGAACAGGGTGTTTGGGGCACTGAAGCTTTCTTT.

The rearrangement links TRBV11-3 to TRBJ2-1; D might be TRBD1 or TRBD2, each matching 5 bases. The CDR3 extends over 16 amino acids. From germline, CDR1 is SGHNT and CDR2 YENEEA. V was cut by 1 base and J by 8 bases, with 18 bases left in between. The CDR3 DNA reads TGTGCCAGCAGCTTAGGTCTTTGGGGACGAAAGGATGAGCAGTTCTTC. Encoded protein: CASSLGLWGRKDEQFF.